This entry features one TCR beta chain sequence. Its target is not known. The CDR3 runs 17 residues. Germline V CDR1 and CDR2: SGHVS, FNYEAQ. Trimming removed 3 bases from V and 5 bases from J, with 19 bases in between. This sample was included in a study of T cell responses to AZD1222 COVID-19 vaccine. Study observations and caveats: Clonal diversity may have been underestimated in mostly white British donors. Spike-wide vaccine-associated CD4 TCRs dominated at 160-218 and 743-854.

Libraries were prepared by immunoSEQ multiplex PCR; TCRdb keeps only in-frame clonotypes and omits some of them. In the table there are around 120,000 clones, around nine tenths of which are singletons. Sequences were derived from peripheral blood, sampled on day 0 of MenACWY control vaccination. The V gene is TRBV7-6, the J gene TRBJ1-4; D is uncertain. The sequence came from an adult in good health. This CDR3 is CASSFFVDGRGNEKLFF. The CDR3 region has the DNA TGTGCCAGCAGCTTTTTTGTAGATGGGAGAGGAAATGAAAAACTGTTTTTT.